This T cell receptor (beta chain) was captured in a study of shared clonotypes between healthy human individuals. The study, taken as a whole, reports: Between a handful of donors, naive CD4 clonotypes were shared at a level of around 4.9%.

TCRdb's table, derived via immunoSEQ multiplex PCR, lists solely in-frame clones and lacks some. Of a few million clones detected, just over 90% appear once; the ten largest clones hold 0.11% to 0.15%. The V and J ends lost 3 bases and 3 bases respectively, with 14 bases between them. CDR3 size: 15 residues. CDR1 and CDR2 from the germline V gene are KGHSY and FQNENV. Worth noting for this clone: What it recognizes is unknown.

The chain couples TRBV16 to TRBJ2-5, with D perhaps being TRBD1 or TRBD2 (6 bases each). The sequence was obtained from a young man in good health. Sequencing was performed on naive CD4+ T cells sorted from blood. Subset: CD45RA+ positively selected. The CDR3, as DNA: TGTGCCAGCAGCCAGGCGAGGGGGGAGAAAGAGACCCAGTACTTC. Translated: CASSQARGEKETQYF. Full variable domain (outside the CDR3, taken from reference TRBV16 and TRBJ2-5): GEEVAQTPKHLVRGEGQKAKLYCAPIKGHSYVFWYQQVLKNEFKFLISFQNENVFDETGMPKERFSAKCLPNSPCSLEIQATKLEDSAVYFCASSQARGEKETQYFGPGTRLLVL.